A single sample is the source of the 15 T cell receptor beta chains below, sequenced in a study of shared clonotypes between healthy human individuals. The protocol was immunoSEQ multiplex PCR, while the TCRdb copy is restricted to in-frame clones and leaves out a portion. The sample yields under 1,100,000 clones, about 76% seen once. Material: memory CD4+ T cells sorted from blood. The subset denotes: CD45RA-negative fraction. Every receptor here comes from a man aged 18 to 30 in good health.

The rearrangement joins TRBV18 to TRBJ2-7; possibly TRBD1 for D (8 bases). CDR3 size: 16 residues. CDR1 and CDR2 from the germline V gene are KGHSH and LQKENI. V lost 4 bases and J lost 3, with 19 bases in between. The DNA of the CDR3 is TGTGCCAGCTCACTACAGGGGGGCGGGAGTATCTACGAGCAGTACTTC. Amino acids: CASSLQGGGSIYEQYF. Combining the CDR3 with reference TRBV18 and TRBJ2-7 gives the whole variable domain NAGVMQNPRHLVRRRGQEARLRCSPMKGHSHVYWYRQLPEEGLKFMVYLQKENIIDESGMPKERFSAEFPKEGPSILRIQQVVRGDSAAYFCASSLQGGGSIYEQYFGPGTRLTVT.

This chain links TRBV7-8 with TRBJ1-2; TRBD1 is a possible D gene (5 bases). V lost 1 base, J lost 4 bases, and 10 bases lay in between. The CDR3 is 14 residues long. Germline CDR1 and CDR2: SGHVS and FQNEAQ. Here the CDR3 DNA reads TGTGCCAGCAGCTTAGATGGGGGGTCCTATGGCTACACCTTC. Translating it yields CASSLDGGSYGYTF.

At least ten counts were recorded for this clone. Other DNA sequences of this sample code for an identical CDR3. Here the CDR3 DNA reads TGTGCCAGCAGTTTGTCCAGGGAAAGCAATCAGCCCCAGCATTTT. Its protein is CASSLSRESNQPQHF. The V call is TRBV27, the J call TRBJ1-5; TRBD1 is a possible D gene (5 bases). The CDR3 consists of 15 residues. V lost 3 bases and J lost 1, with 10 bases in between. Germline assignment: CDR1 MNHEY and CDR2 SMNVEV (reference sequence).

This chain connects TRBV7-2 to TRBJ2-3, with 13 bases identical to TRBD2. Trimming at V came to 3 bases and at J to 1 base, leaving 7 bases not matched to a gene. The V gene's germline CDR1 is SGHTA and CDR2 FQGNSA. The CDR3 loop spans 18 amino acids. CDR3 loop: CASSFSGLAGVRTDTQYF. CDR3 DNA sequence: TGTGCCAGCAGCTTCTCAGGACTAGCGGGAGTTCGCACAGATACGCAGTATTTT.

This clone occurred once. This sequence joins TRBV6-5 and TRBJ1-2; TRBD1 matches 9 bases. The CDR3 runs 15 residues. The J segment lost 3 bases and the V segment lost 5 bases, leaving 7 bases of the junction unmatched. From germline, CDR1 is MNHEY and CDR2 SVGAGI. CDR3 protein: CASSDYRGLDYGYTF. DNA for the CDR3: TGTGCCAGCAGTGACTACAGGGGGCTAGACTATGGCTACACCTTC.

V usage is TRBV2 and J usage is TRBJ1-6; D is uncertain. CDR1 and CDR2 from the germline V gene are SNHLY and FYNNEI. Trimming removed 3 bases at V and 4 bases at J, with 13 bases between. This CDR3 has 16 residues. CDR3 amino acids: CASSEESLGYNSPLHF. CDR3 bases: TGTGCCAGCAGTGAGGAGTCCCTGGGGTATAATTCACCCCTCCACTTT.

The CDR3 DNA reads as TGTGCCTGGACCGCGGTAGGGGCTAATGAAAAACTGTTTTTT. It codes for CAWTAVGANEKLFF. This chain links TRBV30 with TRBJ1-4; D is perhaps TRBD1 (5 bases). V was pared by 4 bases and J by 3 bases, with 12 bases between. The CDR3 runs to 14 residues. Per the germline V gene, CDR1 is GTSNPN and CDR2 is SVGIG (reference sequence).

A word on this clone: Other DNA sequences of this sample code for an identical CDR3. The V call is TRBV5-1, the J call TRBJ2-5; D tentatively reads TRBD1 or TRBD2 (5 bases each). CDR3 length equals 12 residues. Germline lookup yields CDR1 SGHRS and CDR2 YFSETQ. Trimming left V 4 bases short and J 5 bases short, with 9 bases between. The CDR3 DNA reads as TGCGCCAGCAGCCTAGGGGAGGAGACCCAGTACTTC. Translation gives CASSLGEETQYF.

The chain joins TRBV19 to TRBJ2-7; possible D gene TRBD2, 5 bases. The CDR3 sequence is 16 residues long. The V and J ends lost 5 bases and 1 base respectively, with 18 bases between them. Germline lookup yields CDR1 LNHDA and CDR2 SQIVND (reference sequence). The CDR3 spells CASSALATGGSYEQYF. The CDR3 DNA reads as TGTGCCAGTAGTGCGCTAGCTACTGGCGGATCCTACGAGCAGTACTTC.

The genes are TRBV7-2 and TRBJ1-1; D not certain. CDR3 length: 13 residues. V shed 3 bases and J shed 5 bases, with 10 bases lying between them. Per germline, CDR1 SGHTA and CDR2 FQGNSA. In DNA, the CDR3 is TGTGCCAGCAGCTTTGCTGCGGGGACTGAAGCTTTCTTT. Translation: CASSFAAGTEAFF.

The chain employs TRBV18 and TRBJ2-7; D not resolved. The CDR3 consists of 12 residues. The germline CDR1 and CDR2 sequences are KGHSH and LQKENI. V lost 2 bases to trimming and J lost 2 bases, with 4 bases between them. DNA for the CDR3: TGTGCCAGCTCACCAATGACCTACGAGCAGTACTTC. Its protein is CASSPMTYEQYF.

This CDR3 reads CASSQLNTEAFF. The DNA for the CDR3 is TGTGCCAGCAGCCAACTTAACACTGAAGCTTTCTTT. This chain uses TRBV6-5 with TRBJ1-1, with no clear D. Germline V gene lookup returns CDR1 MNHEY and CDR2 SVGAGI. Trimming removed 6 bases from V and 2 bases from J, with 7 bases in between. The CDR3 is made up of 12 amino acids.

The rearrangement uses TRBV27 and TRBJ1-1; the D gene is possibly TRBD1 (6 bases). In germline, CDR1 is MNHEY, CDR2 SMNVEV (reference sequence). The CDR3 is made up of 14 amino acids. V lost 4 bases to trimming and J lost 4 bases, with 13 bases between them. The CDR3 region has the DNA TGTGCCAGCAGTTCCCCCTCCAGGGGCACTGAAGCTTTCTTT. Encoded protein: CASSSPSRGTEAFF.

CDR3 region: CASSGIAGVNEQFF. The CDR3 DNA follows: TGTGCCAGCAGCGGCATAGCGGGAGTCAATGAGCAGTTCTTC. V gene TRBV11-3 combines with J gene TRBJ2-1, with 9 bases fitting TRBD2. V trimming: 5 bases; J trimming: 6 bases; junction bases outside the gene matches: 5. CDR1 and CDR2 from the germline V gene are SGHNT and YENEEA. CDR3 length: 14 amino acids.

Only one count was recorded for this clone. This chain links TRBV6-5 with TRBJ1-1; D unresolved. The CDR3 is 13 amino acids. With 8 bases removed from V and 0 bases from J, the gap between germline ends came to 10 bases. Germline-derived CDR1 and CDR2 are MNHEY and SVGAGI. The CDR3 spells CASGIRVNTEAFF. CDR3 bases: TGTGCCAGCGGGATCAGAGTGAACACTGAAGCTTTCTTT.